Below are 10 T cell receptor beta chains sequenced from a single sample in a study of T cell responses to AZD1222 COVID-19 vaccine. Libraries were prepared by immunoSEQ multiplex PCR; TCRdb keeps only in-frame clonotypes and omits some of them. The sample has about 150,000 clones; 90% are singletons. The sequencing used peripheral blood, collected on day 0 of AZD1222 vaccination. The receptors here all came from an adult in good health.

The chain couples TRBV6-1 to TRBJ1-3, with D unclear. With 3 bases removed from V and 0 bases from J, the gap between germline ends came to 9 bases. In germline, CDR1 is MNHNS, CDR2 SASEGT. This CDR3 spans 15 amino acids. Here the CDR3 reads CASSEYGSSGNTIYF. In nucleotides, the CDR3 is TGTGCCAGCAGTGAGTACGGAAGCTCTGGAAACACCATATATTTT.

The chain carries TRBV7-2 and TRBJ1-6, with 7 bases lining up with TRBD1. This CDR3 is 16 amino acids long. With V trimmed by 3 bases and J by 1 base, 3 bases remained unmatched. CDR1 is SGHTA and CDR2 is FQGNSA in the germline V gene. The CDR3 DNA follows: TGTGCCAGCAGCTTTACAGGGGCATCCTATAATTCACCCCTCCACTTT. Translating gives CASSFTGASYNSPLHF.

This sequence joins TRBV2 and TRBJ2-7; D is uncertain. Looked up from germline, CDR1 is SNHLY and CDR2 is FYNNEI. With 6 bases removed from V and 4 bases from J, the gap between germline ends came to 7 bases. This CDR3 is 11 amino acids long. The CDR3 sequence is CASRTFYEQYF. As DNA, the CDR3 is TGTGCCAGCAGGACATTTTACGAGCAGTACTTC.

This chain joins TRBV12-3 or TRBV12-4 and TRBJ1-2; no reliable D call. V lost 5 bases and J 4 bases, leaving 8 bases between the germline ends. CDR3 size: 12 residues. CDR3 protein: CASSRPTYGYTF. The CDR3 coding sequence is TGTGCCAGCAGTCGGCCTACCTATGGCTACACCTTC.

The rearrangement joins TRBV11-3 to TRBJ1-1; 7 bases are shared with TRBD1. Germline CDR1 reads SGHNT; CDR2 reads YENEEA. V gave up 5 bases and J gave up 6 bases; unmatched junction bases: 6. The CDR3 length is 13 residues. This CDR3 reads CASSPQGGSEAFF. DNA of the CDR3: TGTGCCAGCAGCCCCCAGGGGGGGTCTGAAGCTTTCTTT.

This chain uses TRBV19 with TRBJ1-1; unclear D gene. This CDR3 is 14 amino acids long. Germline V gives CDR1 LNHDA, CDR2 SQIVND (reference sequence). V was pared by 4 bases and J by 0 bases, with 9 bases between. DNA for the CDR3: TGTGCCAGTAGTAGTAAGCGCATGAACACTGAAGCTTTCTTT. Translating gives CASSSKRMNTEAFF.

The V gene is TRBV2, the J gene TRBJ2-7, with no clear D. The germline gives CDR1 SNHLY, CDR2 FYNNEI. Trimming shortened V by 7 bases and J by 2 bases, and 9 bases separated the two germline ends. CDR3 size: 12 residues. CDR3 DNA sequence: TGTGCCAGCACGGGTACAGCCTACGAGCAGTACTTC. Encoded protein: CASTGTAYEQYF.

This sequence joins TRBV5-1 and TRBJ1-4, with TRBD1 matching over 8 bases. The CDR3 spans 16 residues. The germline V gene encodes CDR1 SGHRS and CDR2 YFSETQ. Trimming cost V 1 base and J 1 base; bases outside gene matches: 3. In nucleotides, the CDR3 is TGCGCCAGCAGCTTGAGGACAGGGATAACTAATGAAAAACTGTTTTTT. Encoded protein: CASSLRTGITNEKLFF.

The CDR3 spells CASSLRGPTYNEQFF. In nucleotides, the CDR3 is TGTGCCAGCAGCTTACGGGGGCCAACCTACAATGAGCAGTTCTTC. The chain couples TRBV11-3 to TRBJ2-1, with D possibly being TRBD1 or TRBD2 (6 bases each). CDR3 length: 15 residues. Trimming shortened V by 2 bases and J by 2 bases, and 10 bases separated the two germline ends. CDR1 is SGHNT, CDR2 YENEEA, per germline.

The chain carries TRBV5-1 and TRBJ1-1; no clear D. The V end was cut by 0 bases, the J end by 0 bases, with 12 bases between. Looked up from germline, CDR1 is SGHRS and CDR2 is YFSETQ. The CDR3 length is 16 residues. CDR3 coding DNA: TGCGCCAGCAGCTTGGGGCCACAGAGCATGAACACTGAAGCTTTCTTT. Its translation is CASSLGPQSMNTEAFF.